What follows describes a single TCR beta chain. V shed 5 bases and J 4 bases; nucleotides not matched to a gene: 7. The CDR3 is 14 residues long. The V gene's germline CDR1 is MDHEN and CDR2 SYDVKM. The data are from a study of T cell changes during pregnancy in multiple sclerosis. The protocol was immunoSEQ multiplex PCR, while the TCRdb copy is restricted to in-frame clones and leaves out a portion. The sample consists of over 35,000 clones, about 89% of them appearing once. The sequencing here drew on CD4+ T cells from peripheral blood mononuclear cells, taken in the third trimester of pregnancy. This rearrangement joins TRBV28 to TRBJ1-1; 7 positions match TRBD1. The TCR comes from a female donor in good health, enrolled as a control in a pregnancy study. The CDR3 sequence: CASSNYRGGTEAFF. The CDR3 bases are TGTGCCAGCAGTAACTACAGGGGCGGCACTGAAGCTTTCTTT.